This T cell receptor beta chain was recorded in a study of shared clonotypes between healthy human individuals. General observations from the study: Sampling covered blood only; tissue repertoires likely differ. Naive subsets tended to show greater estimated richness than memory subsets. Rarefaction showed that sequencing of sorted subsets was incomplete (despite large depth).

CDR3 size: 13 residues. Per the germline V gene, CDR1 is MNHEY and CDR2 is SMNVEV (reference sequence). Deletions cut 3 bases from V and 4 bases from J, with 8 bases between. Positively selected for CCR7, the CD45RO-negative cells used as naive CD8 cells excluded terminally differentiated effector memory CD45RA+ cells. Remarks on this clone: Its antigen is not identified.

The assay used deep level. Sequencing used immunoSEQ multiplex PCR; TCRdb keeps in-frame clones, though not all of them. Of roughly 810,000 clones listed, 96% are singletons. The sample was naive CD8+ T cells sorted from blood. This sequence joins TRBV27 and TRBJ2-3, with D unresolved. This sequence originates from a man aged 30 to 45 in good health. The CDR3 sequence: CASSFLGPDTQYF. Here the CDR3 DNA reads TGTGCCAGCAGTTTTCTAGGACCAGATACGCAGTATTTT.